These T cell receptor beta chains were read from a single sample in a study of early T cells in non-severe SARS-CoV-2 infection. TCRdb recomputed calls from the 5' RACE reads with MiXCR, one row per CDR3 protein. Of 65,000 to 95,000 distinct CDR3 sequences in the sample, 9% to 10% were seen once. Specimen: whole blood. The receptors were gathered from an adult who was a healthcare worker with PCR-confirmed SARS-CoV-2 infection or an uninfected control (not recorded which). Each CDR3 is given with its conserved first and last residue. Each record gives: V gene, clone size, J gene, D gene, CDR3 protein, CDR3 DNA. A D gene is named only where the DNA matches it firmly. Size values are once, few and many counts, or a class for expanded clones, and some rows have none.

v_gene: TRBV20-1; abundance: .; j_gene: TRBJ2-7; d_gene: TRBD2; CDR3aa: CSAGRTSGRDEQYF; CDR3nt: TGCAGTGCTGGCAGGACTAGCGGGAGAGACGAGCAGTACTTC
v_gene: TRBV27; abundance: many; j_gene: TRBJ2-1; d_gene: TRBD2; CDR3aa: CASSPGTSGENEQFF; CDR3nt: TGTGCCAGCAGTCCGGGGACTAGCGGGGAGAATGAGCAGTTCTTC
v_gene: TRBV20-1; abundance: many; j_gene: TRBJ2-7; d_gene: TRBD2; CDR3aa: CSARSPTSGYEQYF; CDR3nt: TGCAGTGCCAGGAGTCCGACTAGCGGCTACGAGCAGTACTTC
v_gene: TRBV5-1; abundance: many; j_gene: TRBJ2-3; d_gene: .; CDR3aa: CASSLSGAGSLTDTQYF; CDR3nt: TGCGCCAGCAGCTTGTCAGGTGCGGGATCCCTCACAGATACGCAGTATTTT
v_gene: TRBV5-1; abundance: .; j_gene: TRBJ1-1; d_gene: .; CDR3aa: CASSLARQENTEAFF; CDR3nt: TGCGCCAGCAGCCTCGCCCGACAGGAGAACACTGAAGCTTTCTTT
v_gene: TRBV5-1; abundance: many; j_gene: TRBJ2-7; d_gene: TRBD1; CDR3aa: CASSSGTGGDEQYF; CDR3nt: TGCGCCAGCAGCTCCGGGACAGGCGGGGACGAGCAGTACTTC
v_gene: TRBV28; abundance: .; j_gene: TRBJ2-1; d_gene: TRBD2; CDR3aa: CASSLLAGGGGEQFF; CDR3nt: TGTGCCAGCAGTTTACTAGCGGGAGGAGGGGGTGAGCAGTTCTTC
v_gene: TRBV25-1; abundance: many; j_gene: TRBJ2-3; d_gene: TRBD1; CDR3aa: CASSGIGQGFTTDTQYF; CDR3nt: TGTGCCAGCAGTGGAATTGGACAGGGATTTACCACAGATACGCAGTATTTT
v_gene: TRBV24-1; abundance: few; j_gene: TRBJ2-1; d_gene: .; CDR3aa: CATAQKTYNEQFF; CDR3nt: TGTGCCACCGCCCAAAAAACCTACAATGAGCAGTTCTTC
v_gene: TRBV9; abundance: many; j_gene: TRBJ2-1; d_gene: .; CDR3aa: CASSVDFGIRHNEQFF; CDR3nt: TGTGCCAGCAGCGTCGATTTTGGAATTAGGCACAATGAGCAGTTCTTC
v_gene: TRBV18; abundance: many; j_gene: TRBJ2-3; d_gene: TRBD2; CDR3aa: CASSLLAGDTQYF; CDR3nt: TGTGCCAGCTCACTACTAGCGGGAGATACGCAGTATTTT
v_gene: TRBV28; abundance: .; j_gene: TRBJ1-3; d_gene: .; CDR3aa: CAHGRDTIYF; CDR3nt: TGTGCCCACGGACGAGACACCATATATTTT
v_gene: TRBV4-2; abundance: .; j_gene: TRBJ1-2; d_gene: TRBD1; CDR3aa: CASSQRTGSNYGYTF; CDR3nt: TGTGCCAGCAGCCAAAGGACAGGGTCGAACTATGGCTACACCTTC
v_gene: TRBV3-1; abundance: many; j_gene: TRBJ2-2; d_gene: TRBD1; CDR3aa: CASSQDGDSGRGELFF; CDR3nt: TGTGCCAGCAGCCAAGATGGGGACAGTGGCAGGGGGGAGCTGTTTTTT
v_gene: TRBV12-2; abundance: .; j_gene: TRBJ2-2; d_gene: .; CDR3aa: CASRFFRSGSFAGELFF; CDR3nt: TGTGCAAGTCGCTTTTTTCGAAGCGGGAGTTTTGCCGGGGAGCTGTTTTTT
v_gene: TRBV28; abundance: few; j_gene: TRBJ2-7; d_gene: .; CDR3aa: CASSFPGTLYEQYF; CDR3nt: TGTGCCAGCAGTTTCCCCGGGACTCTTTACGAGCAGTACTTC
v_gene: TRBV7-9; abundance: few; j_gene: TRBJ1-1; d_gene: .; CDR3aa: CASSPTLGGLNTEAFF; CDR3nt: TGTGCCAGCAGCCCCACCCTCGGAGGGCTGAACACTGAAGCTTTCTTT
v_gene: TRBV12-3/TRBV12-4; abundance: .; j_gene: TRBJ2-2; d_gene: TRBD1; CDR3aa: CASSSGGTNTGELFF; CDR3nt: TGTGCCAGCAGCTCAGGGGGTACGAACACCGGGGAGCTGTTTTTT
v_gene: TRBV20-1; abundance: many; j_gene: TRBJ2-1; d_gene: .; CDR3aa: CSARAGQGSFNNEQFF; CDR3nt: TGCAGTGCTAGAGCCGGGCAGGGGAGTTTTAACAATGAGCAGTTCTTC
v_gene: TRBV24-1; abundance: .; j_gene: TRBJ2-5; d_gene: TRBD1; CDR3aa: CATSDLRPDRGGLGETQYF; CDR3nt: TGTGCCACCAGTGATTTGCGACCCGACAGGGGGGGATTAGGGGAGACCCAGTACTTC
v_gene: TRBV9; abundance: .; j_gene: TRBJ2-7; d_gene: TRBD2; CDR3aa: CASSVDGRPTYEQYF; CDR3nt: TGTGCCAGCAGCGTAGACGGGAGGCCGACCTACGAGCAGTACTTC
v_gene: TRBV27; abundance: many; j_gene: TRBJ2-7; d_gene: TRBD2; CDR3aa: CASSPPVSIGGRLRSEQYF; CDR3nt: TGTGCCAGCAGTCCCCCCGTGTCAATAGGCGGGAGGCTCAGGTCCGAGCAGTACTTC
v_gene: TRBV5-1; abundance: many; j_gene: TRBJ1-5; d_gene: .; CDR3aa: CASSLGGANQPQHF; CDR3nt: TGCGCCAGCAGCTTAGGGGGGGCAAATCAGCCCCAGCATTTT
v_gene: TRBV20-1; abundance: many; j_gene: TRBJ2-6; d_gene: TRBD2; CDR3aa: CSASRWTSGRSRVSGANVLTF; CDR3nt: TGCAGTGCTAGCCGATGGACTAGCGGGAGAAGTAGAGTTTCTGGGGCCAACGTCCTGACTTTC
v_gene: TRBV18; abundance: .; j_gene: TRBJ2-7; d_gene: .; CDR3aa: CASSREQSYEQYF; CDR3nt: TGTGCCAGCTCACGTGAACAGTCCTACGAGCAGTACTTC
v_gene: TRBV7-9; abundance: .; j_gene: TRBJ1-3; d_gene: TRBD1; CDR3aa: CASSSLGDRSGNTIYF; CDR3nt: TGTGCCAGCAGCTCCCTAGGGGACAGATCTGGAAACACCATATATTTT
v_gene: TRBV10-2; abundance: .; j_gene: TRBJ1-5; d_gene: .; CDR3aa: CASSPLNDQPQHF; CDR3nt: TGCGCCAGCAGCCCACTGAACGATCAGCCCCAGCATTTT
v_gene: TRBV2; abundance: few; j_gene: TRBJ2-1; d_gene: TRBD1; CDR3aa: CASTGQDSYNEQFF; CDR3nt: TGTGCCAGCACGGGACAGGATAGTTACAATGAGCAGTTCTTC
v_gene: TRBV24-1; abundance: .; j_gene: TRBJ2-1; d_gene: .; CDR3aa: CATSDSGEQFF; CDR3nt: TGTGCCACCAGTGATTCAGGGGAGCAGTTCTTC
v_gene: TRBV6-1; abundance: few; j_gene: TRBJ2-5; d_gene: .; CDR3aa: CASKDETQYF; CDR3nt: TGTGCCAGCAAGGACGAGACCCAGTACTTC
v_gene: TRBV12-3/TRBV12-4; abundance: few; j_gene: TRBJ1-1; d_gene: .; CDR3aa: CASSSKGGTEAFF; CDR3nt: TGTGCCAGCAGCTCTAAGGGGGGCACTGAAGCTTTCTTT
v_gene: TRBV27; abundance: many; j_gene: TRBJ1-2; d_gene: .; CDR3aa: CASSLAGHYGYTF; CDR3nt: TGTGCCAGCAGTTTGGCAGGGCACTATGGCTACACCTTC
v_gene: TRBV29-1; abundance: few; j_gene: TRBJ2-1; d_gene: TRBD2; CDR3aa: CSVLAEGNEQFF; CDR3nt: TGCAGCGTTCTAGCGGAAGGGAATGAGCAGTTCTTC
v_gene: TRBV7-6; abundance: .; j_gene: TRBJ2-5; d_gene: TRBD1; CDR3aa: CASSQGTADQETQYF; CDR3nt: TGTGCCAGCAGCCAGGGGACAGCGGACCAAGAGACCCAGTACTTC
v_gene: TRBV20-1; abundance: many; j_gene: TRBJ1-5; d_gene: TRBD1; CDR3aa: CSADPGQGALRGQPQHF; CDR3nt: TGCAGTGCTGACCCGGGACAGGGGGCTCTGAGGGGTCAGCCCCAGCATTTT
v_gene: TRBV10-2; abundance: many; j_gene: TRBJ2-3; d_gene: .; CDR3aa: CASSTRALTDTQYF; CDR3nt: TGCGCCAGCAGTACGCGGGCGCTCACAGATACGCAGTATTTT
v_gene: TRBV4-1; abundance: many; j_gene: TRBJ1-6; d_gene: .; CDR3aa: CASSHATRQRNSPLHF; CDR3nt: TGCGCCAGCAGCCACGCAACCCGGCAGCGAAATTCACCCCTCCACTTT
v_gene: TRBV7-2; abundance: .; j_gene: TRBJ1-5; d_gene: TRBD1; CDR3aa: CASSIRGDQPQHF; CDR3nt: TGTGCCAGCAGCATCAGGGGGGATCAGCCCCAGCATTTT
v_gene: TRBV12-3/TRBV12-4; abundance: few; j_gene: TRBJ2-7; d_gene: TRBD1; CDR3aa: CASSLRGQAYEQYF; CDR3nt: TGTGCCAGCAGTTTAAGGGGACAGGCCTACGAGCAGTACTTC
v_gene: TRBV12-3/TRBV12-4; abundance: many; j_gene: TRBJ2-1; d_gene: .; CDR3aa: CASSFQAGTYNEQFF; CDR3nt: TGTGCCAGCAGTTTTCAGGCCGGGACGTACAATGAGCAGTTCTTC
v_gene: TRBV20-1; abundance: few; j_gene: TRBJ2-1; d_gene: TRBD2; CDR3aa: CSASPLAGGFNEQFF; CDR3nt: TGCAGTGCTAGCCCCCTAGCGGGAGGTTTTAATGAGCAGTTCTTC